The rows below give T cell receptor beta chains drawn from one sample of a study of early T cells in non-severe SARS-CoV-2 infection. TCRdb called the 5' RACE reads again in MiXCR, with one record for every CDR3 protein. The sample has 20,000 to 25,000 distinct CDR3 sequences, approximately 5.1% seen once. Sequenced input: whole blood. The receptors were gathered from an adult who was a healthcare worker with PCR-confirmed SARS-CoV-2 infection or an uninfected control (not recorded which). CDR3s include the opening cysteine and the closing phenylalanine or tryptophan. Only some rows state a clone size, as once, few, many or a class for expanded clones.

>many|TRBJ2-3|TRBV28
CASEKLAGFSTDTQYF
>NA|TRBJ2-3|TRBV20-1
CSANRLAGDSDTQYF
>many|TRBJ2-3|TRBV28
CASSKGGRRNTQYF
>few|TRBJ2-7|TRBV12-3/TRBV12-4
CASSLTGSSYEQYF
>many|TRBJ1-2|TRBV3-1
CASSHRELYGYTF
>many|TRBJ1-4|TRBV20-1
CSAGAVEKLFF
>few|TRBJ2-1|TRBV12-3/TRBV12-4
CASSPGQGFDEQFF
>NA|TRBJ1-1|TRBV18
CASSPPPGSTEAFF
>many|TRBJ2-7|TRBV4-1
CASSQDRGGSYEQYF
>NA|TRBJ2-5|TRBV7-2
CASSQAGRQETQYF
>NA|NA|TRBV2
CASSLGPQGTRTDTQHF
>many|TRBJ2-3|TRBV7-3
CASSFTGGHTDTQYF
>few|TRBJ2-7|TRBV5-1
CASSDGYYEQYF
>many|TRBJ1-3|TRBV7-2
CASSLARTVSGNTIYF
>few|TRBJ1-1|TRBV5-5
CASSLGQHTEAFF
>many|TRBJ1-1|TRBV28
CASSGGRDINTEAFF
>many|TRBJ2-3|TRBV7-3
CASSPSRTDTQYF
>many|TRBJ2-3|TRBV5-1
CASSLRQSTDTQYF
>many|TRBJ2-2|TRBV20-1
CSARVSANTGELFF
>many|TRBJ2-3|TRBV5-1
CASSSGGRWGTDTQYF
>many|TRBJ2-7|TRBV13
CASEKGNEQYF
>many|TRBJ2-7|TRBV27
CASRGLGPYEQYF
>many|TRBJ1-1|TRBV2
CASSDPGNTEAFF
>NA|TRBJ2-2|TRBV7-9
CASSLVRSSNTGELFF
>many|TRBJ2-1|TRBV7-9
CASSAGSSYNEQFF
>many|TRBJ1-1|TRBV4-1
CASSQEPLGREAFF
>NA|TRBJ2-6|TRBV20-1
CSAREQTTGANVLTF
>many|TRBJ1-2|TRBV20-1
CSARGQGAQDYGYTF
>many|TRBJ1-3|TRBV12-3/TRBV12-4
CASSGAVTARRAGNTIYF
>many|TRBJ2-3|TRBV11-3
CASSLWWGNTDTQYF
>many|TRBJ1-2|TRBV20-1
CSASWSYGYTF
>NA|TRBJ2-5|TRBV12-3/TRBV12-4
CASSKGQKETQYF
>many|TRBJ1-4|TRBV21-1
CASSTGGTAVATNEKLFF
>many|TRBJ1-2|TRBV20-1
CSARAQTVYGYTF
>NA|TRBJ2-5|TRBV7-3
CASSLTPRRAGARETQYF
>few|TRBJ1-2|TRBV5-1
CASSLGGRSGAGYTF
>many|TRBJ2-3|TRBV6-5
CASNPGGGRFTQYF
>few|TRBJ2-7|TRBV12-3/TRBV12-4
CASSLTSAEQYF
>many|TRBJ1-1|TRBV19
CASSPLTGGTEAFF
>few|TRBJ1-3|TRBV2
CASSPGTGRGNTIYF
>NA|TRBJ1-1|TRBV7-9
CASSIPALGTEAFF
>NA|TRBJ2-7|TRBV2
CASRKQSSRTYEQYF
>few|TRBJ2-3|TRBV11-2
CASSYTTGTDTQYF
>many|TRBJ2-3|TRBV7-2
CASSPDWADTDTQYF